The present entry profiles one TCR beta chain with its context. Its target is unknown. The sample comes from a study of blood T cells in healthy people across ages. The second PCR ran about 7 to 12 cycles with a sample-barcoded 5' primer and J-beta primers. TCRdb reprocessed the 5' RACE reads via MiXCR and lists one record per CDR3 protein. Here the sample spans 650,000 to 1,000,000 distinct CDR3 sequences, around 36% being singletons. Study conclusions and caveats: Expanded clonotype shifts may have been confounded, as the donors had an unknown CMV status.

J gave up 6 bases and V 4 bases, and 8 bases lay outside the gene matches. The germline gives CDR1 DFQATT, CDR2 SNEGSKA (reference sequence). The CDR3 covers 13 residues. The chain has TRBV20-1 and TRBJ1-2, with 7 bases aligning to TRBD1. The TCR originated in a man aged 18-30 years in good health. Sequencing was done on a sample of blood. In DNA, the CDR3 is TGCAGTGCTACCACCGGGACAGAAGATGGCTACACCTTC. Translating it yields CSATTGTEDGYTF.